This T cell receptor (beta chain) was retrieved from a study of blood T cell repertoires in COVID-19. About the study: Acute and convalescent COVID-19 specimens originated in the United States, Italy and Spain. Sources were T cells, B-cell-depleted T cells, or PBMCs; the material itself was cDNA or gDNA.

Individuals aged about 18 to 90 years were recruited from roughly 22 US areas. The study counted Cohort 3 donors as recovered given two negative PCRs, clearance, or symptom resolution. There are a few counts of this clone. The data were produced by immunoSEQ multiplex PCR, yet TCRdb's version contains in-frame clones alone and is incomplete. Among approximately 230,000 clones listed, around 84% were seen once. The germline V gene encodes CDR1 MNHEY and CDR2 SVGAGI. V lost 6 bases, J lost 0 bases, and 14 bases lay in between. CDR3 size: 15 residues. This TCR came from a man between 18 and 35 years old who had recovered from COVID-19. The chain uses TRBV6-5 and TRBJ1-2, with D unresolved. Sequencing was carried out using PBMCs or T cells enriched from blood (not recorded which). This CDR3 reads CASRLTTGANYGYTF. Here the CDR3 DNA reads TGTGCCAGCAGGCTAACGACGGGAGCTAACTATGGCTACACCTTC.